One sample yielded the 2 T cell receptor beta chains listed below, sequenced in a study of graft-versus-host responses after intestinal transplantation. Antigens for these TCRs are unknown. Using immunoSEQ multiplex PCR, the repertoire was profiled, and TCRdb retains in-frame clones only, with some absent. The table shows about 78,000 clones, with 90% occurring only once. This material consisted of unstimulated CD8+ T cells sorted from spleen or lymph node cells, taken before transplant. These receptors all stem from a human donor who was the organ donor for an intestinal transplant.

This clone was seen a single time. V and J are TRBV7-6 and TRBJ1-2; 12 bases match TRBD1. There are 18 residues in the CDR3. The junction had 15 bases not matched to a gene; V was cut back by 6 bases and J by 4 bases. Germline V lookup: CDR1 SGHVS, CDR2 FNYEAQ. This chain's CDR3 is CASSQTLGTGGIGYGYTF. The CDR3 nucleotides read TGTGCCAGCAGTCAAACATTGGGGACAGGGGGCATTGGCTATGGCTACACCTTC.

V gene TRBV11-2 combines with J gene TRBJ2-7; possible D gene TRBD1, 6 bases. CDR1 and CDR2 from the germline V gene are SGHAT and FQNNGV. Trimming pared 0 bases from V and 3 bases from J, leaving 15 bases between. The CDR3 totals 16 residues. DNA of the CDR3: TGTGCCAGCAGCTTAGACCGGGACACCTCCTTCTACGAGCAGTACGTC. The encoded protein is CASSLDRDTSFYEQYV.